This T cell receptor (beta chain) stems from a study of T-cell memory formation after mild COVID-19. The sample holds a few counts of this clonotype. Its antigen is not identified. A single record per CDR3 protein comes from TCRdb applying MiXCR to the 5' RACE reads. The table shows about 400,000 distinct CDR3 sequences, with approximately 24% occurring only once. The CDR3 is 15 residues long. Trimming took 4 bases from V and 7 from J; bases not matched to a gene: 9. Germline loops: CDR1 KGHDR, CDR2 SFDVKD. Findings of the study overall: The authors left the SARS-CoV-2 specificity of second-wave clones peaking on day 37 unconfirmed.

Input material: PBMCs or a T cell subset sorted from them (not recorded which). The J gene is TRBJ1-1, the V gene TRBV24-1; TRBD1 matches 9 bases. This receptor was identified in an adult woman who had mild COVID-19 (a few samples of this study predate the infection). Cell type and time point are not known. The CDR3 sequence: CATSEGQGKWGEAFF. For the CDR3, the DNA is TGTGCCACCAGTGAGGGACAGGGAAAGTGGGGTGAAGCTTTCTTT.